These T cell receptor beta chains were read from a single sample in a study of shared clonotypes between healthy human individuals. Measured with immunoSEQ multiplex PCR; TCRdb has only the in-frame clones, and not every one. The sample contains about 1.5 million clones, 95% to 99% of which appear only once. The sequenced sample was naive CD4+ T cells sorted from blood. These receptor sequences come from a man aged 25 to 45 in good health. Both conserved end residues are part of each CDR3. A D gene is named only where the DNA matches it firmly. Clone size is shown for a subset of rows, as once, few, many or a class of expanded clone.

d_call	v_call	clone_size	j_call	cdr3_aa	cdr3_nt
NA	TRBV7-9	NA	TRBJ2-2	CASAWTPNGELFF	TGTGCCAGCGCCTGGACTCCCAACGGGGAGCTGTTTTTT
NA	TRBV6-5	NA	TRBJ2-7	CASSSGTPSEQYF	TGTGCCAGCAGTTCCGGGACACCCTCCGAGCAGTACTTC
TRBD2	TRBV27	NA	TRBJ2-1	CASSPTSRPMGAFF	TGTGCCAGCAGTCCGACTAGCCGCCCAATGGGTGCGTTCTTC
TRBD2	TRBV7-2	once	TRBJ2-3	CASSSRLAGEADTQYF	TGTGCCAGCAGCTCCAGACTAGCGGGAGAGGCAGATACGCAGTATTTT
TRBD1	TRBV10-2	NA	TRBJ1-5	CASSDSSIRTGNQPQHF	TGCGCCAGCAGTGATTCGTCCATAAGGACAGGGAATCAGCCCCAGCATTTT
NA	TRBV19	NA	TRBJ2-2	CASSMGKGSNTGELFF	TGTGCCAGTAGTATGGGGAAGGGATCGAACACCGGGGAGCTGTTTTTT
TRBD2	TRBV7-2	NA	TRBJ2-7	CASSLASVTSGSSYEQYF	TGTGCCAGCAGCTTAGCCTCCGTGACTAGCGGGAGCTCCTACGAGCAGTACTTC
NA	TRBV29-1	NA	TRBJ2-7	CSALGDLEQYF	TGCAGCGCCCTAGGCGACCTCGAGCAGTACTTC
TRBD2	TRBV29-1	NA	TRBJ2-7	CSVEGLAGVREQYF	TGCAGCGTCGAGGGACTAGCGGGAGTTCGCGAGCAGTACTTC
TRBD2	TRBV11-2	NA	TRBJ2-7	CASSPGLVGWNEQYF	TGTGCCAGCAGCCCAGGACTAGTGGGTTGGAACGAGCAGTACTTC
NA	TRBV7-8	NA	TRBJ2-3	CASSLVALSTDTQYF	TGTGCCAGCAGCTTAGTAGCTCTTTCCACAGATACGCAGTATTTT
TRBD2	TRBV7-2	NA	TRBJ2-1	CASSFEPGGDNEQFF	TGTGCCAGCAGCTTCGAACCGGGAGGGGACAATGAGCAGTTCTTC
NA	TRBV19	NA	TRBJ2-1	CASSIGRGDADEQFF	TGTGCCAGTAGTATCGGCAGGGGAGATGCGGATGAGCAGTTCTTC
NA	TRBV11-2	NA	TRBJ2-1	CASSHDLNNEQFF	TGTGCCAGCAGCCACGACCTAAACAATGAGCAGTTCTTC
NA	TRBV6-4	NA	TRBJ2-7	CASSVADSYEQYF	TGTGCCAGCAGTGTGGCCGACTCCTACGAGCAGTACTTC
TRBD2	TRBV5-4	NA	TRBJ2-2	CASRTGGGRNTGELFF	TGTGCCAGCAGGACGGGAGGAGGGAGAAACACCGGGGAGCTGTTTTTT
TRBD2	TRBV4-2	NA	TRBJ2-7	CASSQEAWLAGAYEQYF	TGTGCCAGCAGCCAAGAAGCGTGGCTAGCGGGAGCTTACGAGCAGTACTTC
TRBD1	TRBV7-8	NA	TRBJ1-2	CASSLGFDRGSGYTF	TGTGCCAGCAGCTTAGGGTTTGACAGGGGTTCTGGCTACACCTTC
NA	TRBV7-9	NA	TRBJ2-7	CASSRDSSSYEQYF	TGTGCCAGCAGCCGGGACTCTAGCTCCTACGAGCAGTACTTC
TRBD2	TRBV7-6	NA	TRBJ2-5	CASSLRLAGGEETQYF	TGTGCCAGCAGCTTACGACTAGCGGGAGGAGAAGAGACCCAGTACTTC
NA	TRBV7-9	once	TRBJ1-4	CASSKRQAPGEKLFF	TGTGCCAGCAGCAAAAGACAGGCACCAGGGGAAAAACTGTTTTTT
TRBD1	TRBV28	NA	TRBJ2-7	CASSLGDRVVEQYF	TGTGCCAGCAGTTTGGGGGACAGGGTGGTCGAGCAGTACTTC
NA	TRBV11-3	NA	TRBJ1-1	CASSLDLRSEAFF	TGTGCCAGCAGCTTAGATCTACGGTCTGAAGCTTTCTTT
TRBD2	TRBV11-3	NA	TRBJ2-3	CASSPRTSGAVTDTQYF	TGTGCCAGCAGCCCCCGGACTAGCGGGGCGGTGACAGATACGCAGTATTTT
TRBD2	TRBV6-5	NA	TRBJ2-3	CASRTSGSLGDTQYF	TGTGCCAGCAGGACTAGCGGGAGTCTGGGAGATACGCAGTATTTT
NA	TRBV7-2	NA	TRBJ1-2	CASTLDRGVGYGYTF	TGTGCCAGCACCCTCGACCGGGGGGTTGGCTATGGCTACACCTTC
NA	TRBV27	NA	TRBJ2-7	CASSGIYKEQYF	TGTGCCAGCAGCGGGATCTATAAGGAGCAGTACTTC
NA	TRBV19	NA	TRBJ2-3	CASSSWTPHITDTQYF	TGTGCCAGTAGTTCCTGGACACCCCATATAACAGATACGCAGTATTTT
NA	TRBV5-4	NA	TRBJ2-2	CASSQAEKNTGELFF	TGTGCCAGCAGCCAAGCGGAGAAAAACACCGGGGAGCTGTTTTTT
TRBD1	TRBV7-9	once	TRBJ2-1	CASSLPGQGVNEQFF	TGTGCCAGCAGCTTACCCGGACAGGGGGTAAATGAGCAGTTCTTC
NA	TRBV19	NA	TRBJ1-4	CASSMDGPPNEKLFF	TGTGCCAGTAGTATGGACGGCCCCCCTAACGAAAAACTGTTTTTT
NA	TRBV15	NA	TRBJ2-7	CATSREPRAYEQYF	TGTGCCACCAGCAGAGAACCACGAGCCTACGAGCAGTACTTC
NA	TRBV18	once	TRBJ2-3	CASSPLSGLPSTDTQYF	TGTGCCAGCTCACCATTGTCTGGACTCCCGAGCACAGATACGCAGTATTTT
NA	TRBV7-3	NA	TRBJ1-1	CASSLDGGALTEAFF	TGTGCCAGCAGCTTAGATGGGGGTGCTCTCACTGAAGCTTTCTTT
NA	TRBV29-1	NA	TRBJ2-7	CSVTSQAPYEQYF	TGCAGCGTTACTTCGCAGGCCCCCTACGAGCAGTACTTC
TRBD1	TRBV30	NA	TRBJ1-5	CAWSPGTGNQPQHF	TGTGCCTGGAGTCCCGGGACAGGCAATCAGCCCCAGCATTTT
TRBD1	TRBV10-3	NA	TRBJ1-2	CAISEGQGVANYGYTF	TGTGCCATCAGTGAGGGACAGGGGGTAGCTAACTATGGCTACACCTTC
NA	TRBV15	NA	TRBJ2-2	CATSRVITANTGELFF	TGTGCCACCAGCAGAGTAATAACAGCTAACACCGGGGAGCTGTTTTTT
NA	TRBV5-1	NA	TRBJ1-2	CASSLAGANYGYTF	TGCGCCAGCAGCTTAGCAGGGGCCAACTATGGCTACACCTTC
TRBD2	TRBV2	NA	TRBJ2-7	CASRVGLGQDYEQYF	TGTGCCAGCAGGGTAGGACTAGGGCAAGACTACGAGCAGTACTTC
NA	TRBV28	NA	TRBJ1-2	CASRTPRQVRNGYTF	TGTGCCAGCAGAACCCCCCGACAGGTCCGGAATGGCTACACCTTC
TRBD1	TRBV7-8	NA	TRBJ1-3	CASSLDRGLNTIYF	TGTGCCAGCAGCTTAGACAGGGGATTGAACACCATATATTTT
NA	TRBV23-1	once	TRBJ2-7	CASSQSRVNYEQYF	TGCGCCAGCAGTCAATCAAGGGTAAACTACGAGCAGTACTTC
NA	TRBV29-1	NA	TRBJ2-3	CSVEDGGTSTDTQYF	TGCAGCGTTGAAGATGGGGGGACTAGCACAGATACGCAGTATTTT
NA	TRBV2	NA	TRBJ1-2	CASSDLKPAF	TGTGCCAGTTCCGACCTCAAACCTGCCTTC
NA	TRBV27	once	TRBJ2-7	CASSLSQEQGSPAYEQYF	TGTGCCAGCAGTTTATCCCAAGAACAGGGATCCCCCGCCTACGAGCAGTACTTC